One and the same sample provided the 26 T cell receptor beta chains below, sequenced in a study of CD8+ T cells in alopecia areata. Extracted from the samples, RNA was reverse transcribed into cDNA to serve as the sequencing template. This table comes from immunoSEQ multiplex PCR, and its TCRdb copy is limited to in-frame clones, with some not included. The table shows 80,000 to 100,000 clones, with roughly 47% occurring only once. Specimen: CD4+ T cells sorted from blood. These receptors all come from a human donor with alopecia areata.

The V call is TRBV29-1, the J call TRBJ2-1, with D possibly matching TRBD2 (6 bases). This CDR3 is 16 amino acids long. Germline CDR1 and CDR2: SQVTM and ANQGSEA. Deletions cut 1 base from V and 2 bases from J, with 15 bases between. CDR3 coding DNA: TGCAGCGTTGAAGTTCTGACGAGACTAGCCTACAATGAGCAGTTCTTC. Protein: CSVEVLTRLAYNEQFF.

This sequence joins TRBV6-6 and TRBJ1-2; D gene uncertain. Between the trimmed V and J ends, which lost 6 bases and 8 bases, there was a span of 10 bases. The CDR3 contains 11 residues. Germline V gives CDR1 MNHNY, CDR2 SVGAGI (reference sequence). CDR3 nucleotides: TGTGCCAGCAGCGACCTTCTCGGCTACACCTTC. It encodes CASSDLLGYTF.

The CDR3 loop reads CAWSVEGGQPQHF. In DNA, the CDR3 is TGTGCCTGGAGTGTGGAGGGGGGCCAGCCCCAGCATTTT. This rearrangement joins TRBV30 to TRBJ1-5, with a weak D call TRBD1 (6 bases). Germline V gene data show CDR1 as GTSNPN and CDR2 as SVGIG (reference sequence). The CDR3 is 13 residues long. Trimming took off 0 bases at V and 7 bases at J, with 10 bases between the two ends. Variable domain in full (rest from reference TRBV30 and TRBJ1-5): SQTIHQWPATLVQPVGSPLSLECTVEGTSNPNLYWYRQAAGRGLQLLFYSVGIGQISSEVPQNLSASRPQDRQFILSSKKLLLSDSGFYLCAWSVEGGQPQHFGDGTRLSIL.

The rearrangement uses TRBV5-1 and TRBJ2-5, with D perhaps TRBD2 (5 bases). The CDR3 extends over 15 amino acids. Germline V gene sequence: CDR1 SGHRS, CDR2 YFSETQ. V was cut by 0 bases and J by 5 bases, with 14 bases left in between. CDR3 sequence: CASSLAGIGSETQYF. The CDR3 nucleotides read TGCGCCAGCAGCTTGGCTGGGATAGGGAGCGAGACCCAGTACTTC.

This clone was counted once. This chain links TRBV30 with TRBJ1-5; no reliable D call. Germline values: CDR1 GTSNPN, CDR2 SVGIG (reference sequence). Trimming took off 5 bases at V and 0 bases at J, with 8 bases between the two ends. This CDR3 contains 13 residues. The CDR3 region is CAWGIDSNQPQHF. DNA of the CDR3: TGTGCCTGGGGCATCGATAGCAATCAGCCCCAGCATTTT.

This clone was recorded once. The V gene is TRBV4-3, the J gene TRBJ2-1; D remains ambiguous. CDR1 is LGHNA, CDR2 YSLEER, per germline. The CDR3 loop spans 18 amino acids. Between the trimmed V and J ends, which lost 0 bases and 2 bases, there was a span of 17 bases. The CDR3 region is CASSQDFRTSLTYNEQFF. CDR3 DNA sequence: TGCGCCAGCAGCCAAGATTTCCGCACAAGCCTTACCTACAATGAGCAGTTCTTC.

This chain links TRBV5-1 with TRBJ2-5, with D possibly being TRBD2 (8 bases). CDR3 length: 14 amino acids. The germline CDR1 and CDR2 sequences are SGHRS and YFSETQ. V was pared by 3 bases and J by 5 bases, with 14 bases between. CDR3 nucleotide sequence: TGCGCCAGCAGCTCGGGAGGGGGCGAGGAGACCCAGTACTTC. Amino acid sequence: CASSSGGGEETQYF.

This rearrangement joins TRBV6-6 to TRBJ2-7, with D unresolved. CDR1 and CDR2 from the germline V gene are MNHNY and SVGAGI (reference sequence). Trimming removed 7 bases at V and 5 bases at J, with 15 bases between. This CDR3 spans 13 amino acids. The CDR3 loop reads CASNDRYVDEQYF. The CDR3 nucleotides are TGTGCCAGCAACGACCGGTACGTCGACGAGCAGTACTTC.

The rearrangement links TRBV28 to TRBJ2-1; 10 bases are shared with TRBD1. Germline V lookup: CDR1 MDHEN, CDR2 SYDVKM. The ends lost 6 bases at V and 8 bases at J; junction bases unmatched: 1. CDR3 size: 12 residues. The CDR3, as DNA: TGTGCCAGCAGCGGGACAGGGGATGAGCAGTTCTTC. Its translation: CASSGTGDEQFF.

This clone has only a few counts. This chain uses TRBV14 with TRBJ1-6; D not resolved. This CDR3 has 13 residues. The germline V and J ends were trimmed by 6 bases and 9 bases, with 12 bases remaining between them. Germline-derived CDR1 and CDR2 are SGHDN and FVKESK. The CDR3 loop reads CASRGVVGSPLHF. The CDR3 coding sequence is TGTGCCAGCAGGGGTGTAGTAGGTTCACCCCTCCACTTT. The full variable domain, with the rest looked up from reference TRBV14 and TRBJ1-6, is EAGVTQFPSHSVIEKGQTVTLRCDPISGHDNLYWYRRVMGKEIKFLLHFVKESKQDESGMPNNRFLAERTGGTYSTLKVQPAELEDSGVYFCASRGVVGSPLHFGNGTRLTVT.

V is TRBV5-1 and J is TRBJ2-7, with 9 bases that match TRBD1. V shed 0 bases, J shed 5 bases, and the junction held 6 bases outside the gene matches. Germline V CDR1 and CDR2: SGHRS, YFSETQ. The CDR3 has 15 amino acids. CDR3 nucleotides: TGCGCCAGCAGCTTGGAAGGGACAGGGAGGCACGAGCAGTACTTC. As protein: CASSLEGTGRHEQYF.

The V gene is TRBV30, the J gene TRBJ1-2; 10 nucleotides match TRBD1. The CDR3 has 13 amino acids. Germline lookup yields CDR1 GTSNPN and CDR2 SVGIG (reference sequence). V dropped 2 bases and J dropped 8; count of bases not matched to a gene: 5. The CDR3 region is CAWSRDRGSGYTF. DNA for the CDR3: TGTGCCTGGAGTAGGGACAGGGGAAGCGGCTACACCTTC.

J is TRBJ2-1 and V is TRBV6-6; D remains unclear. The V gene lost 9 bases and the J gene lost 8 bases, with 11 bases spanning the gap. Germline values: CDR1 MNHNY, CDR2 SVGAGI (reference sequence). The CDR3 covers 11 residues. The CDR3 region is CASTLLHEQFF. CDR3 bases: TGTGCCAGTACTTTACTCCATGAGCAGTTCTTC.

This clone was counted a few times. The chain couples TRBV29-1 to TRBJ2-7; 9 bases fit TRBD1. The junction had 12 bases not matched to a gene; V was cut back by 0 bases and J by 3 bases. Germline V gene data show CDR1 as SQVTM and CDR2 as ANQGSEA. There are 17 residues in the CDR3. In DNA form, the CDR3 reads TGCAGCGTTGAAGACCCAGCTCCGGGACAGGGTCACTACGAGCAGTACTTC. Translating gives CSVEDPAPGQGHYEQYF.

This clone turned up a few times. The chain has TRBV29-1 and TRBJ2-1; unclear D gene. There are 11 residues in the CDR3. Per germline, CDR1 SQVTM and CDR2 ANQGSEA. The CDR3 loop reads CCGGASNEQFF. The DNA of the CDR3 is TGCTGCGGCGGAGCGAGCAATGAGCAGTTCTTC.

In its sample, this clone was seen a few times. The CDR3 is CASSPAGPLQFF. In nucleotides, the CDR3 is TGTGCCAGCAGCCCCGCCGGGCCCCTGCAGTTCTTC. The chain employs TRBV7-9 and TRBJ2-1; D not certain. Trimming took 5 bases from V and 12 from J, leaving 14 bases between them. The germline V gene encodes CDR1 SEHNR and CDR2 FQNEAQ (reference sequence). This CDR3 contains 12 residues.

The CDR3 nucleotides read TGTGCCTGCAAGGGGGCCGTGAACACTGAAGCTTTCTTT. Amino acids: CACKGAVNTEAFF. The rearrangement joins TRBV30 to TRBJ1-1; 7 bases match TRBD1. The CDR3 totals 13 residues. Per the germline V gene, CDR1 is GTSNPN and CDR2 is SVGIG (reference sequence). V was pared by 6 bases and J by 0 bases, with 4 bases of the junction left unmatched. Looking up the rest from reference TRBV30 and TRBJ1-1 gives the full variable domain: SQTIHQWPATLVQPVGSPLSLECTVEGTSNPNLYWYRQAAGRGLQLLFYSVGIGQISSEVPQNLSASRPQDRQFILSSKKLLLSDSGFYLCACKGAVNTEAFFGQGTRLTVV.

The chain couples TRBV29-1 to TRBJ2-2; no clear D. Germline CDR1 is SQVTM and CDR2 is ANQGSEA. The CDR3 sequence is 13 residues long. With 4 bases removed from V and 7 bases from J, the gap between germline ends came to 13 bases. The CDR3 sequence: CSVGVSNNGELFF. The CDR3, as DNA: TGCAGCGTTGGGGTTAGCAATAACGGGGAGCTGTTTTTT.

CDR3 amino acids: CAWNSGAGGSNEQFF. DNA for the CDR3: TGTGCCTGGAATTCAGGGGCAGGGGGGAGCAATGAGCAGTTCTTC. The rearrangement uses TRBV30 and TRBJ2-1, with D possibly being TRBD1 (7 bases). The V gene lost 4 bases and the J gene lost 6 bases, with 19 bases spanning the gap. The CDR3 extends over 15 amino acids. CDR1 is GTSNPN, CDR2 SVGIG, per germline (reference sequence).

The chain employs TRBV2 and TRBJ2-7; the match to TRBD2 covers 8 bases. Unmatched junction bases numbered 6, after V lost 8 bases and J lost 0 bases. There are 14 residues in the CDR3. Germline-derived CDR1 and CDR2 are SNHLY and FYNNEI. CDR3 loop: CASYWSGSSYEQYF. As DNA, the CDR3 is TGTGCCAGCTACTGGAGCGGGAGCTCCTACGAGCAGTACTTC.

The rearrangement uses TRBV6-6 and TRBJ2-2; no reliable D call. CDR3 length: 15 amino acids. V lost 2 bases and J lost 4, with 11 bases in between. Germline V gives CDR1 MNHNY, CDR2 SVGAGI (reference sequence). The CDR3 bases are TGTGCCAGCAGTTACGGCCAGCGAAGCACCGGGGAGCTGTTTTTT. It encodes CASSYGQRSTGELFF.

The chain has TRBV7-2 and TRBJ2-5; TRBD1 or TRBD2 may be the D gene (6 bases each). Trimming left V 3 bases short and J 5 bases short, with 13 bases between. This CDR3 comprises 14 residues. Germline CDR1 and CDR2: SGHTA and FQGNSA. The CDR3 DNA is TGTGCCAGCAGCTTGGAGGGGGGTAGGGAGACCCAGTACTTC. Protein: CASSLEGGRETQYF.

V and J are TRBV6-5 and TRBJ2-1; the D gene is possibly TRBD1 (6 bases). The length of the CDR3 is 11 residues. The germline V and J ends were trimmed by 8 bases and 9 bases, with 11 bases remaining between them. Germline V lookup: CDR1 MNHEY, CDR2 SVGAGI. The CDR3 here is CASFRGAEQFF. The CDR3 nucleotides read TGTGCCAGCTTCAGGGGCGCTGAGCAGTTCTTC.

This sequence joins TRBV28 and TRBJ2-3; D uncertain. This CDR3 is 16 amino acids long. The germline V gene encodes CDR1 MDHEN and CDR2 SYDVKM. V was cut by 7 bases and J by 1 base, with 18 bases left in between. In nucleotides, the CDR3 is TGTGCCAGCATCCCCACTTTTATTCAGGGCACAGATACGCAGTATTTT. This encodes CASIPTFIQGTDTQYF.

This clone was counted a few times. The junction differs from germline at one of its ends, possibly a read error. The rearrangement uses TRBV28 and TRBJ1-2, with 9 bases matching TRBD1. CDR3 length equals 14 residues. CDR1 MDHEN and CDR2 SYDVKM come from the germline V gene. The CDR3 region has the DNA TGTGCCAGCACCGTTCCGGGACAGGGCCTTGGCTACATCTTC. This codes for CASTVPGQGLGYIF.

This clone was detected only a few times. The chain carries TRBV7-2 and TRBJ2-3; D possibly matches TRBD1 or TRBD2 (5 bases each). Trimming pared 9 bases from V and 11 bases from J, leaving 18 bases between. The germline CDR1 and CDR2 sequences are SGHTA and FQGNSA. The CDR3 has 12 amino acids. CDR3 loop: CASRLPGARQYF. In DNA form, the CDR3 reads TGTGCCAGTCGCTTACCCGGGGCGCGGCAGTATTTT.